The rows below give T cell receptor beta chains drawn from one sample of a study of blood T cell repertoires in COVID-19. Clones were sequenced by immunoSEQ multiplex PCR, and TCRdb holds only the in-frame ones, with some missing. The data hold a few hundred thousand clones, with around 88% observed a single time. Sequenced material: peripheral blood. The receptors were gathered from a woman under 40 who had recovered from COVID-19. Both conserved end residues are part of each CDR3.

TRBJ2-7 TRBV5-6 CASSLRGAQAYEQYF
TRBJ1-2 TRBV30 CACSRPTFGDSF
TRBJ1-2 TRBV5-1 CASTEADRADGYTF
TRBJ2-7 TRBV6-5 CASSYSGGDYYEQYF
TRBJ2-7 TRBV15 CATSPEARVSYEQYF
TRBJ1-5 TRBV19 CASSQMDSSNQPQHF
TRBJ1-3 TRBV18 CASSPLGDSGSGNTIYF
TRBJ1-1 TRBV19 CASSIQNTEAFF
TRBJ2-7 TRBV27 CASSFSRLTASYEQYF
TRBJ1-5 TRBV29-1 CSVGEEVEQPQHF
TRBJ2-2 TRBV7-9 CASSAKEGLTGELFF
TRBJ1-1 TRBV5-5 CASSLGSTEAFF
TRBJ2-7 TRBV18 CASSPGLAASYEQYF
TRBJ2-1 TRBV19 CASSDRDEQFF
TRBJ2-1 TRBV9 CASAGRPYNEQFF
TRBJ1-5 TRBV28 CASRAAWDRGYQPQHF
TRBJ2-7 TRBV6-2/TRBV6-3 CASSADNLGQYF
TRBJ2-7 TRBV4-1 CASSQVSGTGSYEQYF
TRBJ1-2 TRBV5-4 CASSRTGGGGGGYTF
TRBJ1-2 TRBV21-1 CASSKTGGENYGYTF
TRBJ2-5 TRBV9 CASRPGTSGGMTETQYF
TRBJ1-1 TRBV28 CASSLGDREVGTEAFF
TRBJ1-6 TRBV5-4 CASSPGYSPLHF
TRBJ2-2 TRBV28 CASSLPGAKTGELFF
TRBJ1-5 TRBV15 CATSRDHDQPQHF
TRBJ1-1 TRBV5-4 CASNQFSGTGGAEAFF
TRBJ2-3 TRBV30 CAWSAAGLYTDTQYF
TRBJ2-3 TRBV5-6 CASSVFSSGGYTDTQYF
TRBJ2-2 TRBV12-5 CASGLGTGDTGELFF
TRBJ2-1 TRBV15 CATASGGMGNEQFF
TRBJ1-1 TRBV4-1 CASSPPTGDTEAFF
TRBJ2-2 TRBV7-3 CASRLKERNTGELFF
TRBJ1-2 TRBV29-1 CSVEWSTGGGYTF
TRBJ1-1 TRBV18 CASSPGTGEAFF
TRBJ1-6 TRBV7-2 CASSLGSGFRSPLHF
TRBJ2-7 TRBV12-5 CASGHGQAYEQYF
TRBJ1-1 TRBV6-5 CASLSGYTEAFF